This TCR beta chain was profiled in a study of blood T cell repertoires in COVID-19. Whole-study context: COVID-19 samples from acute and convalescent phases originated in the United States, Italy and Spain.

With V trimmed by 4 bases and J by 5 bases, 2 bases remained unmatched. CDR1 and CDR2 from the germline V gene are ENHRY and SYGVKD. CDR3 length: 13 amino acids. Source study methods: Estimation of nucleated cell counts relied on the amplification of reference gene primers. Measured with immunoSEQ multiplex PCR; TCRdb has only the in-frame clones, and not every one. V, J and clone size were drawn from that table, and D and trimming were deduced from the DNA. The table shows roughly 180,000 clones, with roughly 82% occurring only once. This chain links TRBV10-3 with TRBJ1-2; 9 bases fit TRBD1. Sequencing used peripheral blood. This sequence originates from a woman younger than 45 with acute or convalescent COVID-19. The CDR3 loop is CAISGDREYGYTF. DNA of the CDR3: TGTGCCATCAGTGGGGACAGGGAATATGGCTACACCTTC.